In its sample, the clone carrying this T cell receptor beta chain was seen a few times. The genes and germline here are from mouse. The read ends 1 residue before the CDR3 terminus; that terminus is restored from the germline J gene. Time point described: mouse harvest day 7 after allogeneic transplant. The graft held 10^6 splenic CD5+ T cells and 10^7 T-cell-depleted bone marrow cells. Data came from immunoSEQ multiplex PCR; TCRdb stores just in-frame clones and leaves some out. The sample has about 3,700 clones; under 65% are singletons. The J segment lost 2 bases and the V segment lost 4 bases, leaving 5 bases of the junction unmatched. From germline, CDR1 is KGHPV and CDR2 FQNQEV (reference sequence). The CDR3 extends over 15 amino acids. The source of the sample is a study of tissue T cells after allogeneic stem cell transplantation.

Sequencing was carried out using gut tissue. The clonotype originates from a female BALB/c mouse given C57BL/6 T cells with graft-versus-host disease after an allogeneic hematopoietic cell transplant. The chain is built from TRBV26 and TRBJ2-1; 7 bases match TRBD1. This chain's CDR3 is CASSRSGTDYAEQFF. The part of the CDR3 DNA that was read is TGTGCCAGCAGTCGGTCCGGGACAGACTATGCTGAGCAGTTC.